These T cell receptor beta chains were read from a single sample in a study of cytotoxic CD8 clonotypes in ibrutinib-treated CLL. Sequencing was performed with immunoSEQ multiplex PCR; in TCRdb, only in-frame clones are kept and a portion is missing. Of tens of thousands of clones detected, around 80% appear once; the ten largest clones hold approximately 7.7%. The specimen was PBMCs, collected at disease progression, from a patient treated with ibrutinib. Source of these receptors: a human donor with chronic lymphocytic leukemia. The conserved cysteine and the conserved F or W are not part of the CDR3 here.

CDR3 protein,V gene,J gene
ASSQSAANYGYT,TRBV5-1,TRBJ1-2
ASPPLGNTEAF,TRBV21-1,TRBJ1-1
ASSKLAGGRLELF,TRBV5-1,TRBJ2-2
ASSPGVRDSPLH,TRBV18,TRBJ1-6
ASSQELAGNTDTQY,TRBV4-2,TRBJ2-3
ASSSSLDHQPQH,TRBV7-9,TRBJ1-5
SVGGLDGYT,TRBV29-1,TRBJ1-2
ASSGTGRESGELF,TRBV6-1,TRBJ2-2
ASSIPGTSYGETQY,TRBV19,TRBJ2-5
ASSLQSYEQY,TRBV5-1,TRBJ2-7
ASSRKRVLGTGDTGELF,TRBV18,TRBJ2-2
ASSDVDTGELF,TRBV6-4,TRBJ2-2
ATRRTKGTALYTGELF,TRBV15,TRBJ2-2
AWEISYNEQF,TRBV30,TRBJ2-1
ASSQGTGSTNEKLF,TRBV4-1,TRBJ1-4
SAVAPASKGGYT,TRBV29-1,TRBJ1-2
ASSSSGLTIETQY,TRBV7-6,TRBJ2-5
ASSLDRLAPYYEQY,TRBV11-2,TRBJ2-7
ASSPILSGQGFEQY,TRBV28,TRBJ2-7
ASSLTGGFNEKLF,TRBV28,TRBJ1-4
AIKAARNTEAF,TRBV10-3,TRBJ1-1
ASSPWTGVLEKLF,TRBV4-1,TRBJ1-4
ASSELRGRNEKLF,TRBV10-2,TRBJ1-4
ASSPRPRDAYGYT,TRBV6-5,TRBJ1-2
ASSEGTSGDNEQF,TRBV6-4,TRBJ2-1
ASSPQEGVTNTGELF,TRBV18,TRBJ2-2
ASRAGANYGYT,TRBV27,TRBJ1-2
ASSLALEAGAYEQY,TRBV5-1,TRBJ2-7
ASRPGTGEDGYT,TRBV12-2,TRBJ1-2
ASSNPGATQPQH,TRBV6-1,TRBJ1-5
ASSSRAGNEQF,TRBV11-2,TRBJ2-1
ASSDDTNYGYT,TRBV27,TRBJ1-2
ASSFTSGGYT,TRBV11-2,TRBJ1-2
ASSTQRDRGTEAF,TRBV5-4,TRBJ1-1
ASSLGLYTGELF,TRBV18,TRBJ2-2
ASSQYAGATDTQY,TRBV4-2,TRBJ2-3